A selection of T cell receptor beta chains follows, all from one sample in a study of blood T cell repertoires in COVID-19. Data came from immunoSEQ multiplex PCR; TCRdb stores just in-frame clones and leaves some out. The sample lists fewer than 500,000 clones, over 85% seen once, with less than 0.95% in the top ten. The sample comprised peripheral blood. All receptors derive from a man younger than 35 with COVID-19, enrolled during active disease. Both conserved end residues are part of each CDR3. A D gene is named only where the DNA matches it firmly. A clone size is listed for some rows: how often the clone was seen (once, few, many), or a class if it is expanded.

TRBV28,-,TRBJ2-7,-,TGTGCCAGCAGTTTATCCCAGGGTAGGCCCTACGAGCAGTACTTC,CASSLSQGRPYEQYF
TRBV5-6,TRBD1,TRBJ1-6,-,TGTGCCAGCAGCTCACAAAAGCCAGGGACAGGGTACTCACCCCTCCACTTT,CASSSQKPGTGYSPLHF
TRBV29-1,TRBD2,TRBJ2-1,-,TGCAGCGGTCGGACTAGCGGGGGACAAAACAACAATGAGCAGTTCTTC,CSGRTSGGQNNNEQFF
TRBV7-8,TRBD1,TRBJ1-1,-,TGTGCCAGCAGCCTCGGGACAGCGAACACTGAAGCTTTCTTT,CASSLGTANTEAFF
TRBV7-9,-,TRBJ1-3,-,TGTGCCAGCAGCCACCCCCTGGGGGGGGCGCCTGGAAACACCATATATTTT,CASSHPLGGAPGNTIYF
TRBV19,TRBD1,TRBJ1-4,-,TGTGCCAGTAGTATAGGGAAGGGACAGACAACTAATGAAAAACTGTTTTTT,CASSIGKGQTTNEKLFF
TRBV4-1,-,TRBJ2-7,-,TGCGCCAGCAGCCAATTAGAGGGCAGTCGGTACGAGCAGTACTTC,CASSQLEGSRYEQYF
TRBV6-4,TRBD2,TRBJ2-1,-,TGTGCCAGCAGTTTTATGTTAGCGGGGGTCAATGAGCAGTTCTTC,CASSFMLAGVNEQFF
TRBV5-1,TRBD1,TRBJ2-5,once,TGCGCCAGCAGCTTGATCGTATCCGGGACAGGGGGCCGTGAGACCCAGTACTTC,CASSLIVSGTGGRETQYF
TRBV6-5,TRBD2,TRBJ2-1,-,TGTGCCAGCACCCCAGCGGGGGGCTACAATGAGCAGTTCTTC,CASTPAGGYNEQFF
TRBV5-1,TRBD2,TRBJ2-5,once,TGCGCCAGCAGCAGGACTAGCGGGAGGGCCGGGGAGACCCAGTACTTC,CASSRTSGRAGETQYF
TRBV5-1,-,TRBJ1-1,-,TGCGCCAGCAGCTCGTTGGGAGTAGCCAACACTGAAGCTTTCTTT,CASSSLGVANTEAFF
TRBV7-2,TRBD2,TRBJ2-7,-,TGTGCCAGCAGCTCCGGACTAGCCCTATACGAGCAGTACTTC,CASSSGLALYEQYF
TRBV6-5,TRBD1,TRBJ1-1,-,TGTGCCAGCAGCAGACAGGGCAGGACTGAAGCTTTCTTT,CASSRQGRTEAFF
TRBV18,-,TRBJ1-2,few,TGTGCCAGCTCACCAGGTCTCGAGGCGGGTGGCTACACCTTC,CASSPGLEAGGYTF
TRBV5-1,-,TRBJ2-2,-,TGCGCCAGCAGCCCCCCTCGGGGGAACACCGGGGAGCTGTTTTTT,CASSPPRGNTGELFF
TRBV19,TRBD1,TRBJ2-1,-,TGTGCCAGTAGTCCCGGGGACAGGGGGCGGGTTGAGCAGTTCTTC,CASSPGDRGRVEQFF
TRBV6-5,TRBD1,TRBJ1-3,-,TGTGCCAGCAGGCCACAGGGGACTGGAAACACCATATATTTT,CASRPQGTGNTIYF
TRBV12-3/TRBV12-4,-,TRBJ2-7,few,TGTGCCAGCAGTTTATACCAGGGAGGCGAGCAGTACTTC,CASSLYQGGEQYF
TRBV29-1,TRBD2,TRBJ2-7,once,TGCAGCGTTGCAACACTAGCGGGGGGATACGAGCAGTACTTC,CSVATLAGGYEQYF
TRBV7-9,-,TRBJ1-2,-,TGTGCCAGCAGCTCGGGGGATTCGAAGGGAGGTGGCTACACCTTC,CASSSGDSKGGGYTF
TRBV7-2,-,TRBJ1-5,-,TGTGCCAGCAGCTTACAGGGGTGGTATAGCAATCAGCCCCAGCATTTT,CASSLQGWYSNQPQHF
TRBV5-4,TRBD2,TRBJ2-1,-,TGTGCCAGCAGCTTGGCCGCTACTAGCGGGAGCGGTGAGCAGTTCTTC,CASSLAATSGSGEQFF
TRBV7-9,TRBD2,TRBJ2-7,few,TGTGCCAGCAGCTCCGGGACTAGCGGCTACGAGCAGTACTTC,CASSSGTSGYEQYF
TRBV7-2,TRBD2,TRBJ2-7,-,TGTGCCAGCAGCTTAGAATTAGGCGGGGGCTACGAGCAGTACTTC,CASSLELGGGYEQYF
TRBV4-1,TRBD2,TRBJ2-1,-,TGCGCCAGCCGACGGACTAGCGGGGGCCCCAATGAGCAGTTCTTC,CASRRTSGGPNEQFF
TRBV6-1,-,TRBJ1-1,-,TGTGCCAGCAGTGAAGATTCTGAGGGTCCTGAAGCTTTCTTT,CASSEDSEGPEAFF
TRBV4-2,TRBD1,TRBJ1-5,few,TGTGCCAGCAGCCCGACAGGGGGCCTTCAGCCCCAGCATTTT,CASSPTGGLQPQHF
TRBV19,TRBD1,TRBJ1-5,few,TGTGCCAGTACGGCAGGGGGCAACAATCAGCCCCAGCATTTT,CASTAGGNNQPQHF
TRBV5-1,TRBD1,TRBJ2-7,-,TGCGCCAGCAGGTCCGGGACAGGGGCCCACGAGCAGTACTTC,CASRSGTGAHEQYF
TRBV30,-,TRBJ1-2,once,TGTGCCTGGAGTATATCAGGGGCTATGGGCTATGGCTACACCTTC,CAWSISGAMGYGYTF
TRBV5-1,TRBD2,TRBJ2-2,-,TGCGCCAGCAGCTTTAGTCGGGAGGGCACCGGGGAGCTGTTTTTT,CASSFSREGTGELFF
TRBV5-6,TRBD1,TRBJ1-2,-,TGTGCCAGCAGCCACGACAGGGCCTTAGGAGGCTACACCTTC,CASSHDRALGGYTF
TRBV13,TRBD2,TRBJ2-7,-,TGTGCCAGCAGCCTAGGACTAGCGGGGACCTACGAGCAGTACTTC,CASSLGLAGTYEQYF
TRBV7-9,-,TRBJ2-7,-,TGTGCCAGCAGCTTAGGGATAGGAGGCGAGCAGTACTTC,CASSLGIGGEQYF
TRBV27,TRBD2,TRBJ2-7,-,TGTGCCAGCAGGGGCCTTGGAGCGGGGGGGCGCGAGCAGTACTTC,CASRGLGAGGREQYF
TRBV4-1,-,TRBJ2-7,-,TGCGCCAGCAGCCAAGGAGAGAACTCCTACGAGCAGTACTTC,CASSQGENSYEQYF
TRBV12-3/TRBV12-4,-,TRBJ1-1,-,TGTGCCAGCAGTTTAGCCCCTAACACTGAAGCTTTCTTT,CASSLAPNTEAFF
TRBV4-1,TRBD2,TRBJ2-1,-,TGCGCCAGCAGCCAGACTACCGGGACTAGCGGGAGGGCCGATGAGCAGTTCTTC,CASSQTTGTSGRADEQFF
TRBV6-5,TRBD2,TRBJ2-7,-,TGTGCCAGCAGCCCCGGACTAGCGGGCTACGAGCAGTACTTC,CASSPGLAGYEQYF